This entry lists 13 T cell receptor beta chains sequenced from one sample in a study of T cells in Graves' hyperthyroidism and ophthalmopathy. Amplification of TCR beta CDR3 regions used RNA as the template. Carried out on the TCR CDR3, a first-round RT-PCR used the HTBI primer set. TCRdb independently ran MiXCR on the multiplex PCR reads; one entry per CDR3 protein. The repertoire holds about 770,000 distinct CDR3 sequences, with about 19% as singletons. The sequencing sample was made of blood. The source of these receptors is a woman between 50 and 59 years old with Graves' hyperthyroidism that later progressed to Graves' ophthalmopathy.

The genes are TRBV7-9 and TRBJ1-2, with D perhaps matching TRBD1 (6 bases). Germline V gene data show CDR1 as SEHNR and CDR2 as FQNEAQ (reference sequence). The length of the CDR3 is 15 residues. Trimming removed 1 base at V and 4 bases at J, with 13 bases between. The CDR3 protein is CASSLVGGLSYGYTF. The CDR3 DNA follows: TGTGCCAGCAGCTTAGTGGGGGGGCTAAGCTATGGCTACACCTTC. Using reference TRBV7-9 and TRBJ1-2 for the parts outside the CDR3, the full variable domain is DTGVSQNPRHKITKRGQNVTFRCDPISEHNRLYWYRQTLGQGPEFLTYFQNEAQLEKSRLLSDRFSAERPKGSFSTLEIQRTEQGDSAMYLCASSLVGGLSYGYTFGSGTRLTVV.

The chain recombines TRBV6-1 with TRBJ1-1; maybe TRBD1 (6 bases). Germline V gene data show CDR1 as MNHNS and CDR2 as SASEGT. Trimming stripped 7 bases from V and 7 bases from J, with 13 bases between. This CDR3 region has 12 residues. CDR3 in amino acids: CASMTGSYEAFF. The CDR3 DNA follows: TGTGCCAGCATGACAGGTAGCTATGAAGCTTTCTTT.

V usage is TRBV30 and J usage is TRBJ2-2; a weak D match, TRBD2 (6 bases). With 1 base removed from V and 7 bases from J, the gap between germline ends came to 7 bases. This CDR3 comprises 12 residues. The germline gives CDR1 GTSNPN, CDR2 SVGIG (reference sequence). The CDR3 reads CAWSGGGGELFF. The CDR3, as DNA: TGTGCCTGGAGTGGGGGAGGCGGGGAGCTGTTTTTT.

The V and J genes are TRBV6-1 and TRBJ2-5, with D maybe TRBD2 (6 bases). Germline CDR1 MNHNS, CDR2 SASEGT. Deletions cut 4 bases from V and 5 bases from J, with 23 bases between. This CDR3 has 17 residues. DNA for the CDR3: TGTGCCAGCAGTGCCTGGGTTAGCGGAGCTAAAGAGGAGACCCAGTACTTC. It encodes CASSAWVSGAKEETQYF.

The sample holds many counts of this clonotype. CDR3 sequence: CASSDRLAGGRETQYF. CDR3 coding DNA: TGTGCCAGCAGTGACAGACTAGCGGGGGGACGAGAGACCCAGTACTTC. The chain combines TRBV6-1 with TRBJ2-5, with 13 positions matching TRBD2. Germline V gives CDR1 MNHNS, CDR2 SASEGT. J gave up 4 bases and V 3 bases, and 5 bases lay outside the gene matches. The CDR3 runs 16 residues.

This clonotype was seen many times. The chain combines TRBV3-1 with TRBJ2-5; 8 positions agree with TRBD2. V lost 2 bases and J lost 5; bases outside the gene matches: 7. Per the germline V gene, CDR1 is LGHDT and CDR2 is YNNKEL (reference sequence). This CDR3 is 15 amino acids long. The CDR3 sequence is CASSQLAGGPETQYF. The CDR3 DNA follows: TGTGCCAGCAGCCAACTAGCGGGTGGGCCGGAGACCCAGTACTTC.

This clonotype was detected ten times or more. The V call is TRBV6-1, the J call TRBJ1-6; D is possibly TRBD1 (6 bases). Trimming took off 6 bases at V and 8 bases at J, with 14 bases between the two ends. CDR3 length equals 14 residues. CDR1 is MNHNS, CDR2 SASEGT, per germline. The CDR3 is CASRPGHGDSPLHF. The DNA of the CDR3 is TGTGCCAGCAGACCGGGACACGGGGATTCACCCCTCCACTTT.

This clonotype was recorded many times. J is TRBJ1-1 and V is TRBV13; D might be TRBD1 (5 bases). Germline V gene data show CDR1 as PRHDT and CDR2 as FYEKMQ (reference sequence). Trimming left V 5 bases short and J 2 bases short, with 15 bases between. The CDR3 runs 15 residues. The CDR3 here is CASSLSRQPNTEAFF. CDR3 coding DNA: TGTGCCAGCAGCCTTAGCCGACAGCCCAACACTGAAGCTTTCTTT.

V is TRBV20-1 and J is TRBJ2-6, with TRBD1 matching over 10 bases. The ends lost 6 bases at V and 1 base at J; junction bases unmatched: 9. The CDR3 extends over 17 amino acids. The germline V gene encodes CDR1 DFQATT and CDR2 SNEGSKA (reference sequence). The DNA of the CDR3 is TGCAGTGCCCCACTACCGGGACAGGGGTCTGGGGCCAACGTCCTGACTTTC. Translating gives CSAPLPGQGSGANVLTF.

In DNA form, the CDR3 reads TGTGCCAGCAGCGCAAGGTGGGGGGGCGCCGAGCAGTACTTC. Translated: CASSARWGGAEQYF. This chain joins TRBV5-5 and TRBJ2-7; D is possibly TRBD2 (7 bases). The germline V gene has CDR1 SGHKS and CDR2 YYEKEE (reference sequence). Trimming cost V 4 bases and J 6 bases, with 17 bases left between them. CDR3 length: 14 amino acids.

This clonotype was counted at least ten times. This sequence joins TRBV3-1 and TRBJ2-1; no reliable D call. This CDR3 comprises 11 residues. Deletions cut 5 bases from V and 10 bases from J, with 9 bases between. Germline lookup yields CDR1 LGHDT and CDR2 YNNKEL (reference sequence). CDR3 region: CASSGQSEQFF. The CDR3 DNA reads as TGTGCCAGCAGCGGGCAATCCGAGCAGTTCTTC.

The CDR3 coding sequence is TGCAGTGCGCGGGGGGGCACTTCCTACGAGCAGTACTTC. Amino acids: CSARGGTSYEQYF. This sequence joins TRBV20-1 and TRBJ2-7; 9 bases are shared with TRBD2. Germline values: CDR1 DFQATT, CDR2 SNEGSKA (reference sequence). This CDR3 contains 13 residues. V gave up 6 bases and J gave up 1 base; unmatched junction bases: 4.

This clonotype was seen repeatedly, ten times or more. V usage is TRBV3-1 and J usage is TRBJ1-2; 7 bases fit TRBD1. Germline V gene data show CDR1 as LGHDT and CDR2 as YNNKEL (reference sequence). Trimming cost V 4 bases and J 5 bases; bases outside gene matches: 4. The CDR3 consists of 13 residues. CDR3 DNA sequence: TGTGCCAGCAGCCGTGACAGGGTGTATGGCTACACCTTC. This gives the protein CASSRDRVYGYTF.